This T cell receptor (beta chain) was identified in a study of T cells in tumors after PD-1 blockade. On the study more broadly: Each patient got pembrolizumab 200 mg every 3 weeks or cemiplimab 350 mg every 2 weeks. A subset received ongoing vismodegib 150 mg daily alongside anti-PD-1 therapy.

Trimming removed 6 bases at V and 3 bases at J, with 13 bases between. Germline V gene lookup returns CDR1 SGDLS and CDR2 YYNGEE. The CDR3 runs to 14 residues. Assay: immunoSEQ multiplex PCR; the TCRdb copy retains only in-frame clones and omits some. The table has fewer than 35,000 clones, roughly 78% seen once. The V and J genes are TRBV9 and TRBJ2-1; no definite D call. The receptor's source is a human donor with basal cell carcinoma. The sample was PBMCs, taken before anti-PD-1 treatment. CDR3 amino acids: CASNLDGRYNEQFF. CDR3 DNA: TGTGCCAGCAACCTGGACGGGCGCTACAATGAGCAGTTCTTC.